A single sample is the source of the 19 T cell receptor beta chains below, sequenced in a study of human T cells and chemical hapten exposure. TCRdb re-analysed the RACE reads in MiXCR, keeping a single row per CDR3 protein. The sample holds 95,000 or so distinct CDR3 sequences, about an eighth seen once. Time point indicated: patch test 2, 6 weeks after DPC sensitization. Treatment: therapeutic diphenylcyclopropenone sensitization with weekly scalp DPC. This specimen was whole blood, taken in connection with sensitization to the hapten diphenylcyclopropenone (DPC). The receptor source for this set is a woman aged 40 to 50 with alopecia areata. Some clones in this sample may be carry-over from other donors' samples.

This clonotype has at least ten counts. J is TRBJ2-4 and V is TRBV12-2; the table's D call, TRBD2, was not checked against the DNA. TRBV12-2 is given as a pseudogene. The CDR3 has 17 amino acids. DNA of the CDR3: TGTGCAAGTCGCTTTGGTCCTAGCGGGGGGGTTAGGTACATTCAGTACTTC. It specifies CASRFGPSGGVRYIQYF.

In this sample, this clonotype turned up many times. This chain connects TRBV12-3 or TRBV12-4 to TRBJ1-2, with TRBD1 as a possible D gene (5 bases). The CDR3 loop spans 14 amino acids. The ends were cut back, 5 bases at V and 6 bases at J, with 16 bases in the middle. The CDR3 loop is CASSGRQLGDGYTF. CDR3 in DNA: TGTGCCAGCAGTGGGAGACAGCTCGGGGATGGCTACACCTTC.

This clonotype has at least ten counts. The chain joins TRBV28 to TRBJ1-2; maybe TRBD1 (5 bases). There are 14 residues in the CDR3. Per germline, CDR1 MDHEN and CDR2 SYDVKM. V was trimmed by 2 bases and J by 3 bases, leaving 10 bases between them. As DNA, the CDR3 is TGTGCCAGCAGTTTAATACAGGTCCACTATGGCTACACCTTC. Translation: CASSLIQVHYGYTF.

This clonotype was seen repeatedly, ten times or more. The chain links TRBV15 to TRBJ1-5; 10 positions agree with TRBD1. The CDR3 has 17 residues. Looked up from germline, CDR1 is LNHNV and CDR2 is YYDKDF (reference sequence). V lost 3 bases to trimming and J lost 7 bases; unmatched junction nucleotides: 12. In DNA, the CDR3 is TGTGCCACCAGCAGGGAGAAGACAGGGGGCGCATGGCAGCCCCAGCATTTT. It specifies CATSREKTGGAWQPQHF. The complete variable domain, with remaining parts taken from reference TRBV15 and TRBJ1-5, reads DAMVIQNPRYQVTQFGKPVTLSCSQTLNHNVMYWYQQKSSQAPKLLFHYYDKDFNNEADTPDNFQSRRPNTSFCFLDIRSPGLGDTAMYLCATSREKTGGAWQPQHFGDGTRLSIL.

In its sample, this clonotype was seen a few times. The J gene is TRBJ2-1, the V gene TRBV7-2; a weak D match, TRBD2 (6 bases). This CDR3 contains 16 residues. V was shortened by 5 bases and J by 2 bases, with 16 bases between the two germline ends. Per the germline V gene, CDR1 is SGHTA and CDR2 is FQGNSA. The CDR3 is CASSRDSPLTYNEQFF. The CDR3 DNA sequence: TGTGCCAGCAGCCGGGACTCGCCCCTTACCTACAATGAGCAGTTCTTC.

This clonotype was observed a handful of times. The rearrangement links TRBV7-6 to TRBJ2-3, with 9 bases identical to TRBD2. The CDR3 loop spans 17 amino acids. Per the germline V gene, CDR1 is SGHVS and CDR2 is FNYEAQ. The V and J ends lost 2 bases and 4 bases, in that order; junction bases with no gene match: 10. CDR3 in DNA: TGTGCCAGCAGCTTATCGGCGGGAGGGCCTGGGTCAGATACGCAGTATTTT. This encodes CASSLSAGGPGSDTQYF. The full variable domain, its missing parts supplied by reference TRBV7-6 and TRBJ2-3, is GAGVSQSPRYKVTKRGQDVALRCDPISGHVSLYWYRQALGQGPEFLTYFNYEAQQDKSGLPNDRFSAERPEGSISTLTIQRTEQRDSAMYRCASSLSAGGPGSDTQYFGPGTRLTVL.

V is TRBV29-1 and J is TRBJ2-4; 10 bases map to TRBD2. Trimming took 4 bases from V and 6 from J; bases not matched to a gene: 3. The CDR3 consists of 13 residues. CDR1 and CDR2 (germline): SQVTM, ANQGSEA. The CDR3 here is CSVVPSGGNIQYF. The CDR3 DNA sequence: TGCAGCGTTGTGCCTAGCGGGGGAAACATTCAGTACTTC.

This clonotype was recorded at least ten times. This chain uses TRBV28 with TRBJ2-7; tentative D call: TRBD2 (5 bases). Deletions cut 6 bases from V and 4 bases from J, with 10 bases between. CDR3 size: 12 residues. The germline gives CDR1 MDHEN, CDR2 SYDVKM. Here the CDR3 reads CASSYGLYEQYF. In nucleotides, the CDR3 is TGTGCCAGCAGCTACGGACTGTACGAGCAGTACTTC. Combining the CDR3 with reference TRBV28 and TRBJ2-7 gives the whole variable domain DVKVTQSSRYLVKRTGEKVFLECVQDMDHENMFWYRQDPGLGLRLIYFSYDVKMKEKGDIPEGYSVSREKKERFSLILESASTNQTSMYLCASSYGLYEQYFGPGTRLTVT.

This rearrangement joins TRBV5-8 to TRBJ2-5; 11 bases align to TRBD2. Germline values: CDR1 SGHTS, CDR2 YDEGEE. This CDR3 comprises 14 residues. Trimming took 4 bases from V and 4 from J; bases not matched to a gene: 3. The CDR3 loop reads CASSGGTSGETQYF. The CDR3, as DNA: TGTGCCAGCAGCGGGGGGACTAGCGGAGAGACCCAGTACTTC.

In this sample, this clonotype turned up a few times. The rearrangement joins TRBV6-6 to TRBJ2-7; TRBD2 aligns across 7 bases. CDR1 and CDR2 (germline): MNHNY, SVGAGI (reference sequence). The CDR3 contains 12 residues. The V segment lost 6 bases and the J segment 2 bases; nucleotides outside the gene matches: 1. CDR3 DNA sequence: TGTGCCAGCAGAGGGACTACCTACGAGCAGTACTTC. Translating gives CASRGTTYEQYF.

The V and J genes are TRBV11-3 and TRBJ2-1, with TRBD2 matching 8 bases. Germline lookup yields CDR1 SGHNT and CDR2 YENEEA. The CDR3 has 13 residues. Trimming cost V 2 bases and J 8 bases; bases outside gene matches: 2. CDR3 residues: CASSLTGGYEQFF. The DNA of the CDR3 is TGTGCCAGCAGCTTAACGGGGGGGTATGAGCAGTTCTTC. The full variable domain, in which reference TRBV11-3 and TRBJ2-1 provide the parts outside the CDR3, is EAGVVQSPRYKIIEKKQPVAFWCNPISGHNTLYWYLQNLGQGPELLIRYENEEAVDDSQLPKDRFSAERLKGVDSTLKIQPAELGDSAVYLCASSLTGGYEQFFGPGTRLTVL.

V and J are TRBV6-2 or TRBV6-3 and TRBJ1-5; no clear D. The CDR3 covers 14 residues. Germline V gene data show CDR1 as MNHEY and CDR2 as SVGEGT. Trimming removed 1 base from V and 3 bases from J, with 7 bases in between. The CDR3 sequence is CASSYYEANQPQHF. DNA of the CDR3: TGTGCCAGCAGTTACTACGAGGCCAATCAGCCCCAGCATTTT.

This clonotype was observed a handful of times. The rearrangement links TRBV12-3 or TRBV12-4 to TRBJ1-5; TRBD1 agrees at 9 bases. V lost 5 bases to trimming and J lost 0 bases; unmatched junction nucleotides: 5. There are 16 residues in the CDR3. This CDR3 reads CASSPGTGNSNQPQHF. In DNA form, the CDR3 reads TGTGCCAGCAGTCCAGGGACAGGGAATAGCAATCAGCCCCAGCATTTT.

This chain connects TRBV7-9 to TRBJ2-7, with D possibly being TRBD2 (5 bases). The germline V gene encodes CDR1 SEHNR and CDR2 FQNEAQ (reference sequence). V dropped 5 bases and J dropped 3 bases, with 8 bases sitting between them. The CDR3 runs to 12 residues. The CDR3 here is CASSPGNYEQYF. CDR3 nucleotide sequence: TGTGCCAGCAGCCCCGGGAACTACGAGCAGTACTTC. Variable domain in full (rest from reference TRBV7-9 and TRBJ2-7): DTGVSQNPRHKITKRGQNVTFRCDPISEHNRLYWYRQTLGQGPEFLTYFQNEAQLEKSRLLSDRFSAERPKGSFSTLEIQRTEQGDSAMYLCASSPGNYEQYFGPGTRLTVT.

At least ten counts were recorded for this clonotype. This sequence joins TRBV12-3 or TRBV12-4 and TRBJ2-5; the match to TRBD2 covers 15 bases. There are 18 residues in the CDR3. Losses at the gene ends were 3 bases for V and 2 bases for J; bases not matched to a gene: 7. CDR3 nucleotide sequence: TGTGCCAGCAGTTTGGGACTAGCGGGAGGACTACCACAAGAGACCCAGTACTTC. Protein sequence: CASSLGLAGGLPQETQYF.

The chain employs TRBV28 and TRBJ1-2; 7 bases are a match to TRBD1. V shed 5 bases, J shed 6 bases, and the junction held 12 bases outside the gene matches. Looked up from germline, CDR1 is MDHEN and CDR2 is SYDVKM. The CDR3 totals 15 residues. CDR3 in amino acids: CASSTTNPGQNGYTF. CDR3 bases: TGTGCCAGCAGTACAACAAATCCGGGACAGAATGGCTACACCTTC.

This clonotype was observed many times. The chain has TRBV5-8 and TRBJ2-2, with a weak D call TRBD2 (6 bases). The germline V and J ends were trimmed by 5 bases and 5 bases, with 16 bases remaining between them. The CDR3 covers 15 residues. Germline values: CDR1 SGHTS, CDR2 YDEGEE. The CDR3 loop is CASSRRTSGTGELFF. The CDR3 DNA is TGTGCCAGCAGTCGGCGGACAAGCGGGACCGGGGAGCTGTTTTTT.

The rearrangement links TRBV30 to TRBJ1-1; 9 nucleotides agree with TRBD1. Germline values: CDR1 GTSNPN, CDR2 SVGIG (reference sequence). The ends lost 5 bases at V and 6 bases at J; junction bases unmatched: 7. The CDR3 spans 13 residues. CDR3 protein: CAWATGGRAEAFF. For the CDR3, the DNA is TGTGCCTGGGCCACAGGGGGCAGGGCTGAAGCTTTCTTT. The entire variable domain, with the rest obtained from reference TRBV30 and TRBJ1-1, is as follows: SQTIHQWPATLVQPVGSPLSLECTVEGTSNPNLYWYRQAAGRGLQLLFYSVGIGQISSEVPQNLSASRPQDRQFILSSKKLLLSDSGFYLCAWATGGRAEAFFGQGTRLTVV.

This clonotype occurred many times. The chain recombines TRBV2 with TRBJ2-5; 10 nucleotides match TRBD2. CDR3 length: 15 amino acids. With V trimmed by 6 bases and J by 2 bases, 6 bases remained unmatched. Germline CDR1 reads SNHLY; CDR2 reads FYNNEI. The DNA for the CDR3 is TGTGCCAGCAGCGGGACTAGCGCGACTCAAGAGACCCAGTACTTC. The encoded protein is CASSGTSATQETQYF.